The 25 T cell receptor beta chains given below trace back to one sample, sequenced in a study of cytomegalovirus exposure and HLA in healthy donors. In the PCR, 60 Vbeta and 13 Jbeta primers were used. TCRdb keeps only in-frame clones here, not all; method: immunoSEQ multiplex PCR. The repertoire holds about 160,000 clones, with 75% to 90% as singletons. The sample taken for sequencing was PBMCs. Source of these receptors: a boy under 10 years old in good health and CMV-seronegative.

V gene TRBV30 combines with J gene TRBJ2-7, with D perhaps matching TRBD2 (6 bases). Germline V gene data show CDR1 as GTSNPN and CDR2 as SVGIG (reference sequence). The CDR3 runs to 11 residues. Trimming shortened V by 4 bases and J by 4 bases, and 8 bases separated the two germline ends. The CDR3 loop is CAWTSDYEQYF. CDR3 bases: TGTGCCTGGACTAGCGATTACGAGCAGTACTTC.

V usage is TRBV7-2 and J usage is TRBJ2-1; a weak D match, TRBD2 (6 bases). CDR3 length: 15 amino acids. Germline loops: CDR1 SGHTA, CDR2 FQGNSA. V lost 0 bases and J lost 3, with 9 bases in between. The CDR3 here is CASSLAGGFYNEQFF. The CDR3 bases are TGTGCCAGCAGCTTAGCGGGGGGTTTCTACAATGAGCAGTTCTTC. Complete variable domain (other parts from reference TRBV7-2 and TRBJ2-1): GAGVSQSPSNKVTEKGKDVELRCDPISGHTALYWYRQSLGQGLEFLIYFQGNSAPDKSGLPSDRFSAERTGGSVSTLTIQRTQQEDSAVYLCASSLAGGFYNEQFFGPGTRLTVL.

This sequence joins TRBV5-1 and TRBJ2-3; TRBD2 aligns across 10 bases. From germline, CDR1 is SGHRS and CDR2 YFSETQ. The V segment lost 4 bases and the J segment 1 base; nucleotides outside the gene matches: 9. The CDR3 has 17 amino acids. CDR3 amino acids: CASSETRTSGGTDTQYF. CDR3 coding DNA: TGCGCCAGCAGCGAAACTCGGACTAGCGGTGGCACAGATACGCAGTATTTT.

The J gene is TRBJ2-1, the V gene TRBV6-5; the D gene is possibly TRBD2 (6 bases). V lost 4 bases and J lost 2, with 12 bases in between. This CDR3 is built from 15 residues. Germline lookup yields CDR1 MNHEY and CDR2 SVGAGI. The DNA for the CDR3 is TGTGCCAGCAGTTCGTCGCGGGGCGCCTACAATGAGCAGTTCTTC. Translated: CASSSSRGAYNEQFF.

This chain joins TRBV5-1 and TRBJ1-3; no definite D call. V lost 0 bases and J 2 bases, leaving 12 bases between the germline ends. The CDR3 runs to 16 residues. Germline values: CDR1 SGHRS, CDR2 YFSETQ. In nucleotides, the CDR3 is TGCGCCAGCAGCTTGGTTACGGGTTTCGCTGGAAACACCATATATTTT. Its protein product is CASSLVTGFAGNTIYF. Using reference TRBV5-1 and TRBJ1-3 for the parts outside the CDR3, the full variable domain is KAGVTQTPRYLIKTRGQQVTLSCSPISGHRSVSWYQQTPGQGLQFLFEYFSETQRNKGNFPGRFSGRQFSNSRSEMNVSTLELGDSALYLCASSLVTGFAGNTIYFGEGSWLTVV.

The chain combines TRBV18 with TRBJ1-1; D not certain. Between the trimmed V and J ends, which lost 5 bases and 5 bases, there was a span of 18 bases. This CDR3 spans 15 amino acids. Per the germline V gene, CDR1 is KGHSH and CDR2 is LQKENI. The CDR3 protein is CASSTPEGGLTEAFF. As DNA, the CDR3 is TGTGCCAGCTCAACCCCGGAGGGCGGGCTTACTGAAGCTTTCTTT.

The rearrangement uses TRBV7-9 and TRBJ2-1, with D possibly matching TRBD1 (5 bases). Germline V CDR1 and CDR2: SEHNR, FQNEAQ (reference sequence). With 5 bases removed from V and 1 base from J, the gap between germline ends came to 9 bases. The CDR3 length is 14 residues. The CDR3 coding sequence is TGTGCCAGCAGCCGAAAGGGGTCCTACAATGAGCAGTTCTTC. This translates into CASSRKGSYNEQFF.

The chain has TRBV27 and TRBJ2-5, with 8 bases identical to TRBD1. The V gene end was trimmed by 6 bases and the J gene end by 4 bases; junction bases not matched to a gene: 10. The CDR3 sequence is 15 residues long. From germline, CDR1 is MNHEY and CDR2 SMNVEV (reference sequence). The CDR3 nucleotides are TGTGCCAGCAGCATGCTCGGAACAGGGGGAGAGACCCAGTACTTC. Translation gives CASSMLGTGGETQYF.

The genes are TRBV6-5 and TRBJ1-2, with no clear D. This CDR3 is 14 amino acids long. Trimming cost V 0 bases and J 8 bases, with 13 bases left between them. From germline, CDR1 is MNHEY and CDR2 SVGAGI. The chain's CDR3 is CASSYSIGVGGYTF. CDR3 DNA: TGTGCCAGCAGTTACTCGATCGGGGTAGGCGGCTACACCTTC.

The chain links TRBV6-1 to TRBJ2-3; no clear D. Germline-derived CDR1 and CDR2 are MNHNS and SASEGT. The CDR3 is 14 amino acids. The V end was cut by 2 bases, the J end by 3 bases, with 9 bases between. In DNA, the CDR3 is TGTGCCAGCAGTGAAAAGATCCAGACAGATACGCAGTATTTT. Residues: CASSEKIQTDTQYF.

This clone was observed a handful of times. The chain carries TRBV30 and TRBJ1-6; D gene uncertain. The CDR3 has 15 amino acids. Looked up from germline, CDR1 is GTSNPN and CDR2 is SVGIG (reference sequence). Trimming removed 6 bases at V and 0 bases at J, with 12 bases between. This chain's CDR3 is CACSIASSYNSPLHF. The CDR3, as DNA: TGTGCCTGTTCCATCGCGAGCTCCTATAATTCACCCCTCCACTTT.

The chain combines TRBV4-3 with TRBJ2-3, with TRBD1 identical over 10 bases. The germline gives CDR1 LGHNA, CDR2 YSLEER. The CDR3 is made up of 17 amino acids. The V gene end was trimmed by 5 bases and the J gene end by 5 bases; junction bases not matched to a gene: 13. This CDR3 reads CASSYYTGTGAGDTQYF. CDR3 nucleotide sequence: TGCGCCAGCAGCTATTACACCGGGACAGGGGCCGGAGATACGCAGTATTTT.

This chain connects TRBV11-2 to TRBJ1-6, with D maybe TRBD1 (6 bases). The CDR3 consists of 17 residues. V was trimmed by 2 bases and J by 4 bases, leaving 15 bases between them. CDR1 is SGHAT, CDR2 FQNNGV, per germline. The CDR3 nucleotides read TGTGCCAGCAGCTTATATGCACAGGGAACATATAATTCACCCCTCCACTTT. This sequence encodes CASSLYAQGTYNSPLHF.

The CDR3 protein is CASSFRGGGVTQYF. The DNA of the CDR3 is TGTGCCAGCAGTTTCAGAGGTGGCGGGGTTACGCAGTATTTT. This chain connects TRBV28 to TRBJ2-3; D is possibly TRBD2 (6 bases). Germline V gene data show CDR1 as MDHEN and CDR2 as SYDVKM. This CDR3 contains 14 residues. The V end was cut by 3 bases, the J end by 8 bases, with 15 bases between.

The V call is TRBV6-6, the J call TRBJ1-5; weak D call: TRBD1 (5 bases). The CDR3 is 12 amino acids. Germline CDR1 reads MNHNY; CDR2 reads SVGAGI (reference sequence). V was trimmed by 6 bases and J by 5 bases, leaving 8 bases between them. For the CDR3, the DNA is TGTGCCAGCAGGCAGGGTGATCAGCCCCAGCATTTT. It specifies CASRQGDQPQHF.

The chain combines TRBV30 with TRBJ2-5; TRBD2 aligns across 10 bases. Looked up from germline, CDR1 is GTSNPN and CDR2 is SVGIG (reference sequence). The CDR3 has 14 amino acids. V dropped 6 bases and J dropped 0; count of bases not matched to a gene: 4. Written as DNA, the CDR3 is TGTGCCTGCGGACTAGCGGCGTACCAAGAGACCCAGTACTTC. This encodes CACGLAAYQETQYF.

The chain carries TRBV5-1 and TRBJ2-3; tentative D call: TRBD2 (6 bases). In germline, CDR1 is SGHRS, CDR2 YFSETQ. The CDR3 has 13 amino acids. The V gene lost 4 bases and the J gene lost 3 bases, with 9 bases spanning the gap. The CDR3 spells CASSIGTTDTQYF. The CDR3 nucleotides read TGCGCCAGCAGCATCGGGACTACAGATACGCAGTATTTT. Using reference TRBV5-1 and TRBJ2-3 for the parts outside the CDR3, the full variable domain is KAGVTQTPRYLIKTRGQQVTLSCSPISGHRSVSWYQQTPGQGLQFLFEYFSETQRNKGNFPGRFSGRQFSNSRSEMNVSTLELGDSALYLCASSIGTTDTQYFGPGTRLTVL.

This chain uses TRBV11-2 with TRBJ1-5; D perhaps matches TRBD1 (5 bases). V lost 5 bases and J 3 bases, leaving 20 bases between the germline ends. The CDR3 is 17 amino acids. Germline values: CDR1 SGHAT, CDR2 FQNNGV. CDR3 nucleotide sequence: TGTGCCAGCAGCCCCGGAGGGATCGACAGCCCCAATCAGCCCCAGCATTTT. This sequence encodes CASSPGGIDSPNQPQHF.

This clone has just a few counts. The V and J genes are TRBV5-6 and TRBJ2-7; possibly TRBD1 for D (5 bases). The CDR3 length is 15 residues. V lost 0 bases to trimming and J lost 2 bases, with 12 bases between them. In germline, CDR1 is SGHDT, CDR2 YYEEEE. The CDR3 bases are TGTGCCAGCAGCTTGGAGGGTCCAGGGACCTACGAGCAGTACTTC. Amino acid sequence: CASSLEGPGTYEQYF.

This clone turned up a few times. The J gene is TRBJ2-1, the V gene TRBV6-5; D remains unclear. V was pared by 4 bases and J by 1 base, with 11 bases between. The CDR3 spans 15 residues. Germline assignment: CDR1 MNHEY and CDR2 SVGAGI. This chain's CDR3 is CASSSLFDSYNEQFF. CDR3 nucleotides: TGTGCCAGCAGTTCCCTATTCGATTCCTACAATGAGCAGTTCTTC.

The chain employs TRBV9 and TRBJ2-1, with 8 bases matching TRBD1. The CDR3 sequence is 13 residues long. Germline loops: CDR1 SGDLS, CDR2 YYNGEE. The ends lost 6 bases at V and 9 bases at J; junction bases unmatched: 8. CDR3 sequence reads: CASKGQEESEQFF. In DNA form, the CDR3 reads TGTGCCAGCAAGGGACAGGAGGAAAGTGAGCAGTTCTTC.

The gene calls are TRBV7-9 and TRBJ1-4; TRBD1 is a possible D gene (6 bases). The V gene lost 5 bases and the J gene lost 3 bases, with 13 bases spanning the gap. Germline V gene sequence: CDR1 SEHNR, CDR2 FQNEAQ (reference sequence). This CDR3 region has 15 residues. CDR3 sequence: CASSPQGQPNEKLFF. CDR3 nucleotides: TGTGCCAGCAGCCCCCAGGGGCAGCCTAATGAAAAACTGTTTTTT. The entire variable domain, with the rest obtained from reference TRBV7-9 and TRBJ1-4, is as follows: DTGVSQNPRHKITKRGQNVTFRCDPISEHNRLYWYRQTLGQGPEFLTYFQNEAQLEKSRLLSDRFSAERPKGSFSTLEIQRTEQGDSAMYLCASSPQGQPNEKLFFGSGTQLSVL.

This chain connects TRBV5-4 to TRBJ2-3, with D maybe TRBD2 (7 bases). This CDR3 region has 16 residues. Trimming cost V 6 bases and J 1 base, with 18 bases left between them. In germline, CDR1 is SGHNT, CDR2 YYREEE (reference sequence). The CDR3 bases are TGTGCCAGCACCTTTGGGGGGGCTAGCGGCACAGATACGCAGTATTTT. Amino acids: CASTFGGASGTDTQYF.

This clone was counted only a few times. This chain connects TRBV13 to TRBJ1-4, with 9 positions matching TRBD1. V shed 6 bases, J shed 6 bases, and the junction held 8 bases outside the gene matches. The CDR3 has 15 residues. From germline, CDR1 is PRHDT and CDR2 FYEKMQ (reference sequence). DNA for the CDR3: TGTGCCAGCAGGCCACAGGGGGCAGGTGATGAAAAACTGTTTTTT. Translating it yields CASRPQGAGDEKLFF.

This rearrangement joins TRBV5-1 to TRBJ2-7, with 12 bases aligning to TRBD2. J lost 7 bases, V lost 7 bases, and 9 bases had no gene match. The germline gives CDR1 SGHRS, CDR2 YFSETQ. This CDR3 has 14 amino acids. The chain's CDR3 is CASRLAGDSWEQYV. In DNA, the CDR3 is TGCGCCAGCCGACTAGCGGGGGACTCCTGGGAGCAGTACGTC.